What follows is one T cell receptor (beta chain) and its context. Its matching antigen is unknown. This record belongs to a study of T cell responses to AZD1222 COVID-19 vaccine. Study-wide findings and caveats: Seropositive AZD1222 recipients at baseline numbered only five or six. Females outnumbered males among donors, who were mostly white British; clonal diversity was possibly underestimated. Vaccine-related CD4 TCRs covered spike, predominating at 160-218 and 743-854.

Some clones are missing from TCRdb's copy, which holds only in-frame ones; the method was immunoSEQ multiplex PCR. This table has approximately 130,000 clones, more than 65% appearing once. The CDR3 consists of 16 residues. J gave up 7 bases and V 0 bases, and 6 bases lay outside the gene matches. CDR1 is SGHKS, CDR2 YYEKEE, per germline (reference sequence). The chain links TRBV5-5 to TRBJ1-4; 10 bases fit TRBD1. Sequences were derived from peripheral blood, sampled 28 days after the second AZD1222 dose. This receptor was identified in an adult who received the AZD1222 COVID-19 vaccine. The CDR3 loop reads CASSLDFRTGGEKLFF. CDR3 nucleotide sequence: TGTGCCAGCAGCTTGGATTTCAGGACAGGGGGTGAAAAACTGTTTTTT.